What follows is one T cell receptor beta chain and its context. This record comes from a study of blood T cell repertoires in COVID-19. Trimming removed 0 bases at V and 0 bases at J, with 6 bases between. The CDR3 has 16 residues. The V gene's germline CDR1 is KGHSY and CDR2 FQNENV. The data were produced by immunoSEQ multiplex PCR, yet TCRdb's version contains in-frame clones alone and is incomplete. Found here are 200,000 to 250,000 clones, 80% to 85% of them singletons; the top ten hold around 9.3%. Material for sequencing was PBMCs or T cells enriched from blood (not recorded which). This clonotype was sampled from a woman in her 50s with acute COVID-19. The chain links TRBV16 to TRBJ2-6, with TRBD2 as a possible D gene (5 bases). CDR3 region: CASSQSRVSGANVLTF. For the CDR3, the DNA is TGTGCCAGCAGCCAATCGCGGGTCTCTGGGGCCAACGTCCTGACTTTC.